This is a list of T cell receptor beta chains from one sample in a study of blood T cell repertoires in COVID-19. Data came from immunoSEQ multiplex PCR; TCRdb stores just in-frame clones and leaves some out. This sample has about 19,000 clones, with around nine tenths found just once. Material: peripheral blood. Receptors were obtained from a human donor in a cohort sampled during active COVID-19. CDR3s include the opening cysteine and the closing phenylalanine or tryptophan. The D gene is left open where the match is weak. Part of the rows lack a size; the others show once, few, many or a class for expanded clones.

v_call,j_call,clone_size,d_call,cdr3_nt,cdr3_aa
TRBV30,TRBJ1-4,.,.,TGTGCCTGGAGTCCAGGGATAAATGAAAAACTGTTTTTT,CAWSPGINEKLFF
TRBV21-1,TRBJ2-6,.,.,TGTGCCAGCAGCAAGATGAATCCGGGACAGGGTGTCTCTGGGGCCAACGTCCTGACTTTC,CASSKMNPGQGVSGANVLTF
TRBV29-1,TRBJ2-7,.,.,TGCAGCGGCCTCGGAGGGGGCGGTGGCGAGCAGTACTTC,CSGLGGGGGEQYF
TRBV2,TRBJ1-1,.,.,TGTGCCAGCAGTGACCGCCAGGGAAACACTGAAGCTTTCTTT,CASSDRQGNTEAFF
TRBV27,TRBJ1-5,.,TRBD1,TGTGCCAGCAGTTCCGGGACAGGGGGTAATCAGCCCCAGCATTTT,CASSSGTGGNQPQHF
TRBV7-2,TRBJ2-1,.,TRBD2,TGTGCCAGCAGCTTAGCGGGTAGTGGGGGGGAGTTCTTC,CASSLAGSGGEFF
TRBV6-6,TRBJ2-1,.,.,TGTGCCAGCAGTCGCGAGTGGAGACTAAGCTCCTACAATGAGCAGTTCTTC,CASSREWRLSSYNEQFF
TRBV27,TRBJ1-6,.,.,TGTGCCAGCACACTAATAGGAAATTCACCCCTCCACTTT,CASTLIGNSPLHF
TRBV20-1,TRBJ1-1,.,.,TGCAGTGCTAGTTTATCGAACACGAACACTGAAGCTTTCTTT,CSASLSNTNTEAFF
TRBV3-1/TRBV3-2,TRBJ1-4,.,.,TGTGCCAGCAGCCATTCGGCTCAGGTTGGAACTAATGAAAAACTGTTTTTT,CASSHSAQVGTNEKLFF
TRBV30,TRBJ1-1,once,.,TGTGCCTGGAGTGACCTACTGAACACTGAAGCTTTCTTT,CAWSDLLNTEAFF